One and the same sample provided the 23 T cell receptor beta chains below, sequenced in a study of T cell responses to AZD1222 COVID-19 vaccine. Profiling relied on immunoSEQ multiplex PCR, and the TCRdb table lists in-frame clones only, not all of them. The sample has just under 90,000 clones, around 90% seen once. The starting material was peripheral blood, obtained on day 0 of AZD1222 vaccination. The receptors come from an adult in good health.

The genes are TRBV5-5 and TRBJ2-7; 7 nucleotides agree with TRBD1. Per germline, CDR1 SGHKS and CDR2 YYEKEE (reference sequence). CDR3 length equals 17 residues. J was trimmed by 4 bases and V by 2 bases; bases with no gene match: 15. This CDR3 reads CASSLAGMDRRTYEQYF. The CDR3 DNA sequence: TGTGCCAGCAGCTTAGCCGGCATGGACAGGCGTACTTACGAGCAGTACTTC.

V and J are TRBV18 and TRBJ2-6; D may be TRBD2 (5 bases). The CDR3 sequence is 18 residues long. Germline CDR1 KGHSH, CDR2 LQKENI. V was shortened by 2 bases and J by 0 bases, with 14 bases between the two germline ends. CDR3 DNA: TGTGCCAGCTCACCAGGGGTGAGGGTAAGCTCTGGGGCCAACGTCCTGACTTTC. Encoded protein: CASSPGVRVSSGANVLTF.

The DNA of the CDR3 is TGTGCCAGCAGCCGCCTATCGGGGGTGAATGAGCAGTTCTTC. The encoded protein is CASSRLSGVNEQFF. The V and J genes are TRBV4-2 and TRBJ2-1, with a possible D match to TRBD2 (6 bases). This CDR3 has 14 residues. The germline gives CDR1 LGHNA, CDR2 YNFKEQ. Trimming took off 4 bases at V and 7 bases at J, with 14 bases between the two ends.

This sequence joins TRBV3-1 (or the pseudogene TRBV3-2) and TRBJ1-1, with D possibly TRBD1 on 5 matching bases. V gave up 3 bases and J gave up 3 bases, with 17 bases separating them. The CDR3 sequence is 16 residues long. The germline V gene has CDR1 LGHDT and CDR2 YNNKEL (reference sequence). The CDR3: CASSQTRGDWHTEAFF. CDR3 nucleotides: TGTGCCAGCAGCCAGACCAGAGGGGATTGGCACACTGAAGCTTTCTTT.

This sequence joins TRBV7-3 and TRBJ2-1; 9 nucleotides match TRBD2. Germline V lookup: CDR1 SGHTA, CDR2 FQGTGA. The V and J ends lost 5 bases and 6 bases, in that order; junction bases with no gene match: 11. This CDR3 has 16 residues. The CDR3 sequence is CASSPSGGRASNEQFF. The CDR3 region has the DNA TGTGCCAGCAGCCCCTCAGGCGGGAGGGCCTCCAATGAGCAGTTCTTC. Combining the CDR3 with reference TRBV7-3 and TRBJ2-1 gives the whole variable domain GAGVSQTPSNKVTEKGKYVELRCDPISGHTALYWYRQSLGQGPEFLIYFQGTGAADDSGLPNDRFFAVRPEGSVSTLKIQRTERGDSAVYLCASSPSGGRASNEQFFGPGTRLTVL.

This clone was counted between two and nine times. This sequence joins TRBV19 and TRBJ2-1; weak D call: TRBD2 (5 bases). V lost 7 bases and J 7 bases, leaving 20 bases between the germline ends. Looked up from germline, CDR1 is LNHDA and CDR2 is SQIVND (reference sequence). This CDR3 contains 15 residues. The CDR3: CASKRGSGNVNEQFF. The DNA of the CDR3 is TGTGCCAGTAAGAGAGGGAGCGGTAATGTGAATGAGCAGTTCTTC.

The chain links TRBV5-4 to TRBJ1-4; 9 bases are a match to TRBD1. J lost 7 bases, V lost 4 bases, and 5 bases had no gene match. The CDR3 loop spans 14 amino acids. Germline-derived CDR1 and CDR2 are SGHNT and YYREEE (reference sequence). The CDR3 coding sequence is TGTGCCAGCAGCCTACAGGGGGCCGCTGAAAAACTGTTTTTT. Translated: CASSLQGAAEKLFF.

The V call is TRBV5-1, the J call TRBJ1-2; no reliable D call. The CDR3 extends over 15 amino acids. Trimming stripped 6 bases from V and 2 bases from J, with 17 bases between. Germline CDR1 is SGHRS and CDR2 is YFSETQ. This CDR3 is CASNLGIGRNYGYTF. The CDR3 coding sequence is TGCGCCAGCAACCTGGGGATCGGCAGGAACTATGGCTACACCTTC. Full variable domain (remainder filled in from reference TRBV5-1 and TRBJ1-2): KAGVTQTPRYLIKTRGQQVTLSCSPISGHRSVSWYQQTPGQGLQFLFEYFSETQRNKGNFPGRFSGRQFSNSRSEMNVSTLELGDSALYLCASNLGIGRNYGYTFGSGTRLTVV.

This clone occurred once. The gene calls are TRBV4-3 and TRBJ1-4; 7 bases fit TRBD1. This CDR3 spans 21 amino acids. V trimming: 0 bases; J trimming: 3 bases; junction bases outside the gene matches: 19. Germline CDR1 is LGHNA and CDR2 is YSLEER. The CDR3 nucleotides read TGCGCCAGCAGCCAAGATCTAGGGGGCCGCACGGGTTTAGTACCTAATGAAAAACTGTTTTTT. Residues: CASSQDLGGRTGLVPNEKLFF.

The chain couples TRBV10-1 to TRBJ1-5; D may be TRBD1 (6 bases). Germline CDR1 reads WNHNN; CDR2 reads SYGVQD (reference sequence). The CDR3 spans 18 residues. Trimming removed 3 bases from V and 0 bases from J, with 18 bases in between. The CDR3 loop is CASSDDRLSRNSNQPQHF. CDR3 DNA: TGCGCCAGCAGTGACGACAGGCTAAGTCGAAATAGCAATCAGCCCCAGCATTTT.

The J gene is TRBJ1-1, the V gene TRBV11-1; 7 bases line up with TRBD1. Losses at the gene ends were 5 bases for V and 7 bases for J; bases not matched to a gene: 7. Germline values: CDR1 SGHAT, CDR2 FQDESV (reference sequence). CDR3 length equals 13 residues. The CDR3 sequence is CASSPRDRFEAFF. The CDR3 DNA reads TGTGCCAGCAGCCCCCGGGACAGATTTGAAGCTTTCTTT.

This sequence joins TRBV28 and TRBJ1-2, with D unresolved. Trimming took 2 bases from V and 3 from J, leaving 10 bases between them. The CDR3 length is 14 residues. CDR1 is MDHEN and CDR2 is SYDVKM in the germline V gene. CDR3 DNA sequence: TGTGCCAGCAGTTTAGTCCGACAAGACTATGGCTACACCTTC. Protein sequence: CASSLVRQDYGYTF.

CDR3 sequence: CASSDSVGDGTDTQYF. Here the CDR3 DNA reads TGTGCCAGCAGTGACTCTGTGGGAGATGGGACAGATACGCAGTATTTT. The gene calls are TRBV6-4 and TRBJ2-3; D might be TRBD2 (5 bases). CDR1 MRHNA and CDR2 SNTAGT come from the germline V gene. Trimming removed 0 bases from V and 3 bases from J, with 13 bases in between. This CDR3 has 16 amino acids.

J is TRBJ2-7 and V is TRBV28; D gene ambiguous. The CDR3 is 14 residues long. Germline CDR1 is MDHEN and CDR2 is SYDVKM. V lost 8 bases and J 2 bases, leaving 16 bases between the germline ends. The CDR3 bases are TGTGCCAGCGCCCTGGAAGGGATAACCTACGAGCAGTACTTC. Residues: CASALEGITYEQYF.

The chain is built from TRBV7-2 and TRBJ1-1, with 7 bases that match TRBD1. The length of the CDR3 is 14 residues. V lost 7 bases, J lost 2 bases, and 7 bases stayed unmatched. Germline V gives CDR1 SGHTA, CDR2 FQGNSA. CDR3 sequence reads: CASTWTGYNTEAFF. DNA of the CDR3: TGTGCCAGCACCTGGACAGGATATAACACTGAAGCTTTCTTT.

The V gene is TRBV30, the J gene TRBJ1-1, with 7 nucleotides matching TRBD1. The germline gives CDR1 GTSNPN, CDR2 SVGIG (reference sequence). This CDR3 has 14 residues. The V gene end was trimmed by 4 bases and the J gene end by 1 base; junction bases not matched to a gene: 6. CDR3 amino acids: CAWNEQGKNTEAFF. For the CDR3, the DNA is TGTGCCTGGAACGAACAGGGGAAGAACACTGAAGCTTTCTTT.

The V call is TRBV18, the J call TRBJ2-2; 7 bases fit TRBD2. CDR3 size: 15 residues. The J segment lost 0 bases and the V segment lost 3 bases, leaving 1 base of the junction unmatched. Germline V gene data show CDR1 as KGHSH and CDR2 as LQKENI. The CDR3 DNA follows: TGTGCCAGCTCACCCAGCGGGACGAACACCGGGGAGCTGTTTTTT. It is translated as CASSPSGTNTGELFF.

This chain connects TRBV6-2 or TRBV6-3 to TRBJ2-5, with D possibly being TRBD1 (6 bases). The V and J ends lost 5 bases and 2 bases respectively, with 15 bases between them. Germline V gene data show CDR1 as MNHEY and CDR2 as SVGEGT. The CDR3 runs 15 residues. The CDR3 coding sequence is TGTGCCAGCAGTACCCCAACCAGGGGACAAGAGACCCAGTACTTC. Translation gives CASSTPTRGQETQYF.

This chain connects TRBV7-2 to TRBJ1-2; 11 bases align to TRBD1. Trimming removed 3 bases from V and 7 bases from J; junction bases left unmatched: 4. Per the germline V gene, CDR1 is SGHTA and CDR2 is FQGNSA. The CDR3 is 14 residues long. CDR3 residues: CASSFGQGAFGYTF. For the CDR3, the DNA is TGTGCCAGCAGCTTCGGACAGGGGGCCTTTGGCTACACCTTC.

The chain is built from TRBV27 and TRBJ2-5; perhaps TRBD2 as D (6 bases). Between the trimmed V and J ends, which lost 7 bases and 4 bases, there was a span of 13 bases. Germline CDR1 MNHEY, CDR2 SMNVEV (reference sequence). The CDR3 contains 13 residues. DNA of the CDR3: TGTGCCAGCACCGGCGGGGTCGGAGAGACCCAGTACTTC. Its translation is CASTGGVGETQYF.

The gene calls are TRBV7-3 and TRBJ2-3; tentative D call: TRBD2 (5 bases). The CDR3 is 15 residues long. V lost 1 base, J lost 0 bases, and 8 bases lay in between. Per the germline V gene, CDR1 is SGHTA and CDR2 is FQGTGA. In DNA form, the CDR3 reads TGTGCCAGCAGCTTAATAGGCGGGAGCACAGATACGCAGTATTTT. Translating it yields CASSLIGGSTDTQYF.

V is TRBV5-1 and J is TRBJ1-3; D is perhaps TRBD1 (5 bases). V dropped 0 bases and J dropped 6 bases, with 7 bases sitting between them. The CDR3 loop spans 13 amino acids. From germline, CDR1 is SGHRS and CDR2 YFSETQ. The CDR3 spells CASSLGRENTIYF. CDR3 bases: TGCGCCAGCAGCTTGGGCAGGGAAAACACCATATATTTT.

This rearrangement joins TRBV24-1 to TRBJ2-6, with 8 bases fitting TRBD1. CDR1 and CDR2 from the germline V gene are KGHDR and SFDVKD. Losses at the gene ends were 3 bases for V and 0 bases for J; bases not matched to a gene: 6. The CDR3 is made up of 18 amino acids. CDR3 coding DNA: TGTGCCACCAGTGATCCGGGACAGGCCTCCTCTGGGGCCAACGTCCTGACTTTC. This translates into CATSDPGQASSGANVLTF.